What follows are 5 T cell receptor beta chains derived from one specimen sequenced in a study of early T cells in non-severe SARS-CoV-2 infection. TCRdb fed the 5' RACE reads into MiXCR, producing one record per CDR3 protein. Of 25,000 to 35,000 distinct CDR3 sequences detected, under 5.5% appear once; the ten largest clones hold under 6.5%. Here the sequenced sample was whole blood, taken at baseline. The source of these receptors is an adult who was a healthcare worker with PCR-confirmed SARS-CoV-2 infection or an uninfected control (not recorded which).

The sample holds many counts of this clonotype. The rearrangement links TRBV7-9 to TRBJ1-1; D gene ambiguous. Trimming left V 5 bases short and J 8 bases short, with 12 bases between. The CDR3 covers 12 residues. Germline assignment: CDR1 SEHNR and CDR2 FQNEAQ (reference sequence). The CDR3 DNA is TGTGCCAGCAGCCTCCCGGCAGTGGAAGCTTTCTTT. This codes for CASSLPAVEAFF.

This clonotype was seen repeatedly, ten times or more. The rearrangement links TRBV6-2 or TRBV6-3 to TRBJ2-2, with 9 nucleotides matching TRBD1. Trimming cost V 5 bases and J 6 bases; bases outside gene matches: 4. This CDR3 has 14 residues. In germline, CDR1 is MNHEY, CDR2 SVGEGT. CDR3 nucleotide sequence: TGTGCCAGCAGTAGACAGGGGGAGGCCGGGGAGCTGTTTTTT. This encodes CASSRQGEAGELFF.

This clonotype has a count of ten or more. The CDR3 loop reads CASSSNHWNEQFF. The CDR3 DNA reads TGTGCCAGCAGTTCAAACCACTGGAATGAGCAGTTCTTC. This sequence joins TRBV27 and TRBJ2-1; no definite D call. Between the trimmed V and J ends, which lost 4 bases and 7 bases, there was a span of 11 bases. Germline V lookup: CDR1 MNHEY, CDR2 SMNVEV (reference sequence). The CDR3 contains 13 residues.

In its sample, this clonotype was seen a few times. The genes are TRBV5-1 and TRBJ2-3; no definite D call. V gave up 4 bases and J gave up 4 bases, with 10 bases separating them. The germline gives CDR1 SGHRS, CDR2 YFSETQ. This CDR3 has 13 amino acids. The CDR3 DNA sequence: TGCGCCAGCAGCAGGCCTGGCGCAGATACGCAGTATTTT. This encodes CASSRPGADTQYF.

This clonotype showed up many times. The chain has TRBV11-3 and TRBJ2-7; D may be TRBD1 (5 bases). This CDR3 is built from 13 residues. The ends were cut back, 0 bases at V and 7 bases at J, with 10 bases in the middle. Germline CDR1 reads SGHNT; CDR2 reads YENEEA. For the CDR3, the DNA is TGTGCCAGCAGCTTAGACCCCCCAGGGGAGCAGTACTTC. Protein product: CASSLDPPGEQYF.